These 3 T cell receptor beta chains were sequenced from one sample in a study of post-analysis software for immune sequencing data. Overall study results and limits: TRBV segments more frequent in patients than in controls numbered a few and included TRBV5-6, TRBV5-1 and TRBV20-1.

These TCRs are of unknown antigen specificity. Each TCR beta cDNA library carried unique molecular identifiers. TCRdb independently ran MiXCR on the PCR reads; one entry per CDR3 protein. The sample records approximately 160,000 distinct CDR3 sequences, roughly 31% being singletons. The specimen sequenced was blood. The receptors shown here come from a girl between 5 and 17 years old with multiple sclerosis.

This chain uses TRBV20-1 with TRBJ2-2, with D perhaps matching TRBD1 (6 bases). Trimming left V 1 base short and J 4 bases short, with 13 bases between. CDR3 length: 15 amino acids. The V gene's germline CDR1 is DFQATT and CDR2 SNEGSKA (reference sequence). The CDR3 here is CSARVPTGATGELFF. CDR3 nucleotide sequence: TGCAGTGCTAGAGTCCCGACAGGAGCCACCGGGGAGCTGTTTTTT.

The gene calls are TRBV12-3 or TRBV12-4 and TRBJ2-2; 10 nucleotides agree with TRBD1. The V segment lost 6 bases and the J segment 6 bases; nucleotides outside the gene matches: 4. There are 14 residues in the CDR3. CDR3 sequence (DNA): TGTGCCAGCAGGGCAGGGACAGGGGCCGGGGAGCTGTTTTTT. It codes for CASRAGTGAGELFF.

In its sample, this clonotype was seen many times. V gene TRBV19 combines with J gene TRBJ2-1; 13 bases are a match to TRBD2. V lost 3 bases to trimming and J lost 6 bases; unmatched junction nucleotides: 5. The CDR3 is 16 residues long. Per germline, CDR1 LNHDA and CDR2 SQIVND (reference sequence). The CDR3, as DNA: TGTGCCAGTAGTATGGGACTAGCGGGAACCCTCAATGAGCAGTTCTTC. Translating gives CASSMGLAGTLNEQFF.